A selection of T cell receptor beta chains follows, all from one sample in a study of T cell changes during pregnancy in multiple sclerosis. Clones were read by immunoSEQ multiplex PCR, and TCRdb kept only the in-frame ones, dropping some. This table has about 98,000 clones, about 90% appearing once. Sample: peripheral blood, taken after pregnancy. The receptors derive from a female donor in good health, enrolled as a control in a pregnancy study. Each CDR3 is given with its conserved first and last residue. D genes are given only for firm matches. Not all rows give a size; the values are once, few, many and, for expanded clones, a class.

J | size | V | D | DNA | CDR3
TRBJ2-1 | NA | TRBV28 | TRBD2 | TGTGCCAGCAGTATCTCCGGGACTAGCGGATACAATGAGCAGTTCTTC | CASSISGTSGYNEQFF
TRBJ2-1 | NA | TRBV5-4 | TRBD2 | TGTGCCAGCAGCTCCCGGGGGGGGCAGTTCTTC | CASSSRGGQFF
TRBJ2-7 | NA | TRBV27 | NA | TGTGCCAGCAGTTCTCCCCTCCGCGAGCAGTACTTC | CASSSPLREQYF
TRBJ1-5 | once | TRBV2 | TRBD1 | TGTGCCAGCCTAGGACAGGGGGCGTCGGGCAATCAGCCCCAGCATTTT | CASLGQGASGNQPQHF
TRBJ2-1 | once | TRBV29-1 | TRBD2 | TGCAGCGCCGGACTAGCGGGGATCTACAATGAGCAGTTCTTC | CSAGLAGIYNEQFF
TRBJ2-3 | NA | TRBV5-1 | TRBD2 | TGCGCCAGCAGCCCACTAGCGGGGGTCACAGATACGCAGTATTTT | CASSPLAGVTDTQYF
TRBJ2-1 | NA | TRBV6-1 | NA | TGTGCCAGCAGTGAATTGTTACATTTAGAGCAGTTCTTC | CASSELLHLEQFF
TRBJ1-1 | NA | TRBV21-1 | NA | NA | CASSKRKGSVGSGAFF
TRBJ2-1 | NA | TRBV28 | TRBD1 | TGTGCCAGCACACAGGGGACCTACAATGAGCAGTTCTTC | CASTQGTYNEQFF
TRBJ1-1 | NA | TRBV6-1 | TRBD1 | TGTGCCAGCAGTGACGAGACAGGGGGCTTCACTGAAGCTTTCTTT | CASSDETGGFTEAFF
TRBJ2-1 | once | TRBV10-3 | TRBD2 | TGTGCCATCGCGGAGCGGGAGGGCGATGAGCAGTTCTTC | CAIAEREGDEQFF
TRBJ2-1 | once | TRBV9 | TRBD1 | TGTGCCAGCAGCGCCGGGACAGGGGGAAGGGAGCAGTTCTTC | CASSAGTGGREQFF
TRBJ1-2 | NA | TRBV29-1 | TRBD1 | TGCAGCGTTGGGGTACAGGGGTTCTATGGCTACACCTTC | CSVGVQGFYGYTF
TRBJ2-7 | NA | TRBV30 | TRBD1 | TGTGCCTGGAGGGGGGACAGGGGAAGGCGCGAGCAGTACTTC | CAWRGDRGRREQYF
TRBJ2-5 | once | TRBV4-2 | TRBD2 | TGTGCCAGCAGCCAAGAAGATAGCGGGGGGGGAGAGACCCAGTACTTC | CASSQEDSGGGETQYF
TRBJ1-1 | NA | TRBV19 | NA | TGTGCCAGTAGTACAGGGAGGGGCACTGAAGCTTTCTTT | CASSTGRGTEAFF
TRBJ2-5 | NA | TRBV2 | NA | TGTGCCAGCACGGGGAAGACCCAGTACTTC | CASTGKTQYF
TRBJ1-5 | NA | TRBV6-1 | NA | TGTGCCAGCAGTGACTCGGGAGGGAATCAGCCCCAGCATTTT | CASSDSGGNQPQHF
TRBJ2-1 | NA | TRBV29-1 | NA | TGCAGCGCCGACTCCCCAAATTACAATGAGCAGTTCTTC | CSADSPNYNEQFF
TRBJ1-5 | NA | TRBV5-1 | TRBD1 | TGCGCCAGCAGCCCGGGGGACAGGGACGGTCAGCCCCAGCATTTT | CASSPGDRDGQPQHF
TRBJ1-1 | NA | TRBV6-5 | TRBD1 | TGTGCCAGCAGGGGTAGGGACAGGGCGAACACTGAAGCTTTCTTT | CASRGRDRANTEAFF
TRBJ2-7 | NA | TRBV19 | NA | TGTGCCAGTAGTATATTTGGAGCTCCCGCCTACGAGCAGTACTTC | CASSIFGAPAYEQYF
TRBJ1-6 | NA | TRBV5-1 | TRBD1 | TGCGCCAGCAGCACGGGACAGCTTAATTCACCCCTCCACTTT | CASSTGQLNSPLHF
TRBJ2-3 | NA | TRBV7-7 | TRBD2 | TGTGCTAGCAGCCCTACCGCGGGAGGTACGCAGTATTTT | CASSPTAGGTQYF
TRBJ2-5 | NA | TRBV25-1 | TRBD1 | TGTGCCAGCAGTGTAATAGGACAGGGGGGAAAGGAGACCCAGTACTTC | CASSVIGQGGKETQYF
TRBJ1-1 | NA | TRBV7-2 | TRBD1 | TGTGCCAGCAGCTACCAGGGGCGGACAGGGGCTGAAGCTTTCTTT | CASSYQGRTGAEAFF
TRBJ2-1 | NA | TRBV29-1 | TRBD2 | TGCAGCGTTGAACTTACTAGCGGGAGGGCAAGGGAGCAGTTCTTC | CSVELTSGRAREQFF
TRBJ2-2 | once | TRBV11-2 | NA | TGTGCCAGCAGCTTAGTGACAGCCACCGGGGAGCTGTTTTTT | CASSLVTATGELFF
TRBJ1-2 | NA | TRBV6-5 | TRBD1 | TGTGCCACCAAGGACAGGATGGGGTATGGCTACACCTTC | CATKDRMGYGYTF
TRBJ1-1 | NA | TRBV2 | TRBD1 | TGTGCCAGCAGTTGGGACAGCTACACTGAAGCTTTCTTT | CASSWDSYTEAFF
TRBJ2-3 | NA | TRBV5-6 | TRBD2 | TGTGCCAGCACCTTCGGGGGACTAGCGGCTCATACGCAGTATTTT | CASTFGGLAAHTQYF
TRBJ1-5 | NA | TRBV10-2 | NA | TGCGCCAGCAGTGAGTCGGCCCGGGGGAGCAATCAGCCCCAGCATTTT | CASSESARGSNQPQHF
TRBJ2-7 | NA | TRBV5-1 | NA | TGCGCCAGCGCGACCGGACTTTCACCCTCCTACGAGCAGTACTTC | CASATGLSPSYEQYF
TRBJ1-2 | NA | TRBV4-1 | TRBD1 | TGCGCCAGCAGCCAACGGACAGGGCATAAGGGGGGCTACACCTTC | CASSQRTGHKGGYTF
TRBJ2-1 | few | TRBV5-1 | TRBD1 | TGCGCCAGCAGCCCAGGGACAGGGGGCGCCTACAATGAGCAGTTCTTC | CASSPGTGGAYNEQFF
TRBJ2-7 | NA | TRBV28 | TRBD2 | TGTGCCAGCAGTTTAGGGAGCGGGAGAGGGGTATACGAGCAGTACTTC | CASSLGSGRGVYEQYF
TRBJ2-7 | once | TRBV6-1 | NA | TGTGCCACCCTCATTTCCGGGGGAGATGAGCAGTACTTC | CATLISGGDEQYF
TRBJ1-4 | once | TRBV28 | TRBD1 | TGTGCCAGCAGCGAACCGGGACAGGGTGAAAAACTGTTTTTT | CASSEPGQGEKLFF
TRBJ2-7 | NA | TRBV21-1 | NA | TGTGCCAGCAGCCAACCTGGGCCGCCTAGCGGGTCTGGGAACTTC | CASSQPGPPSGSGNF
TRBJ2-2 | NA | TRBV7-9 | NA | TGTGCCAGCAGCTTCAAACTGATCCACGGGGAGCTGTTTTTT | CASSFKLIHGELFF
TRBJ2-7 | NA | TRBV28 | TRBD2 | TGTGCCAGCGAGGGCGGGAGGAGTTACGAGCAGTACTTC | CASEGGRSYEQYF
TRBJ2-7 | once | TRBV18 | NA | TGTGCCAGCTCACCACCGGGCCTCGAGCAGTACTTC | CASSPPGLEQYF
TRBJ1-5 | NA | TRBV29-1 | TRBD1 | TGCAGCTCCCCGGGGGGACAGGGAGGTCAGCCCCAGCATTTT | CSSPGGQGGQPQHF
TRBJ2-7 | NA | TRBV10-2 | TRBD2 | TGCGCCAGCAGTGATGGGACTAGCGGGGTTTCGTACGAGCAGTACTTC | CASSDGTSGVSYEQYF
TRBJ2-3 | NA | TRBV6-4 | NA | TGTGCCAGCAGTGTGACTAGTTTAGCTTCAGATACGCAGTATTTT | CASSVTSLASDTQYF
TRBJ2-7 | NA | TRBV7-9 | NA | TGTGCCAGCAGCTTAAGTCTGGCCTCGCCTTGGGAGGAGCAGTACTTC | CASSLSLASPWEEQYF
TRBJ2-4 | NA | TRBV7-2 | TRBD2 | TGTGCCAGCAGCTTAGGGCGCGGGAGGGCGAACATTCAGTACTTC | CASSLGRGRANIQYF
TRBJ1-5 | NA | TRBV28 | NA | TGTGCCAGCAGTTTACCCACCGGACAGCTCAATCAGCCCCAGCATTTT | CASSLPTGQLNQPQHF
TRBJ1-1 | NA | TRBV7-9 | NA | TGTGCCAGCAGCCCCCCGGGGTGGGTTAACACTGAAGCTTTCTTT | CASSPPGWVNTEAFF
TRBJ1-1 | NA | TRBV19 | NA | TGTGCCAGCAGACAGGATCTGAACACTGAAGCTTTCTTT | CASRQDLNTEAFF
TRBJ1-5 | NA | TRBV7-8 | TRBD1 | TGTGCCAGCAGCTCGATGACAGGGGGACTTAGCAATCAGCCCCAGCATTTT | CASSSMTGGLSNQPQHF
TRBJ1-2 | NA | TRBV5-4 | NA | TGTGCCAGCAGCTCCCCCACAGATCCTTATGGCTACACCTTC | CASSSPTDPYGYTF
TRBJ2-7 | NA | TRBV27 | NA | TGTGCCAGCAGCCCCCAGAGGGTAGACGAGCAGTACTTC | CASSPQRVDEQYF
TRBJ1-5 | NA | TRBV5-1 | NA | TGCGCCAGCAGCCCAGACGGACAGAATCAGCCCCAGCATTTT | CASSPDGQNQPQHF
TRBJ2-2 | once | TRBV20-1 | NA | TGCAGTGCCCCTGGGCCCGGGGAGCTGTTTTTT | CSAPGPGELFF
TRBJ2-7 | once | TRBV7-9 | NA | TGTGCCAGCAGCCCTCCCGGGTTTACCTACGAGCAGTACTTC | CASSPPGFTYEQYF
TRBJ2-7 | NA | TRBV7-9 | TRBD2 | TGTGCCAGCAGCCGACTAGCGGTTGACGAGCAGTACTTC | CASSRLAVDEQYF
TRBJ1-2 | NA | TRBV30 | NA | TGTGCCTGGAGTGTACAGGCGGGGAATGGCTACACCTTC | CAWSVQAGNGYTF